This T cell receptor beta chain was observed in a study of patients and donors after allogeneic stem cell transplantation. In TCRdb, the RT-PCR reads were re-called with MiXCR into one record per CDR3 protein. The profile shows hundreds of thousands of distinct CDR3 sequences, more than 15% of them singletons. Between the trimmed V and J ends, which lost 3 bases and 5 bases, there was a span of 14 bases. Germline V gene sequence: CDR1 DFQATT, CDR2 SNEGSKA (reference sequence). The length of the CDR3 is 14 residues. This clonotype has only a few counts. The sequenced sample was blood, either unsorted or a sorted T cell fraction (not recorded which). The TCR comes from a human donor who was either an allogeneic HSCT recipient or a stem cell or donor lymphocyte infusion donor (not recorded which). It is not recorded whose cells these are; they may come from a transplant donor. This chain links TRBV20-1 with TRBJ2-1; the D is unclear. The CDR3 DNA is TGCAGTGCTAGGATTATTTGGCCGAACAATGAGCAGTTCTTC. As protein: CSARIIWPNNEQFF.